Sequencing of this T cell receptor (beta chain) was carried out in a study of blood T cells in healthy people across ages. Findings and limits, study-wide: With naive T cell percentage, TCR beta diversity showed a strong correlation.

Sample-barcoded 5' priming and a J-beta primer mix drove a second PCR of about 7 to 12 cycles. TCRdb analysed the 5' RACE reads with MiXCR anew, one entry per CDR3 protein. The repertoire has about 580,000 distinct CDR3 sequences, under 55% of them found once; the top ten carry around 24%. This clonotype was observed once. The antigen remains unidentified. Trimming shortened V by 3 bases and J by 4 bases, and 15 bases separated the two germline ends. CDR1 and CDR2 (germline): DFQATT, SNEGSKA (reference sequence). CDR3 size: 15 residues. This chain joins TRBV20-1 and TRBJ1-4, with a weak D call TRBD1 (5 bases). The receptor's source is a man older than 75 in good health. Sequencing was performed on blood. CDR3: CSARRGAQGNEKLFF. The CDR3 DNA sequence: TGCAGTGCTAGGCGAGGGGCGCAGGGTAATGAAAAACTGTTTTTT.